Below are 18 T cell receptor beta chains sequenced from a single sample in a study of blood T cell repertoires in COVID-19. The data were produced by immunoSEQ multiplex PCR, yet TCRdb's version contains in-frame clones alone and is incomplete. The sample gives around 100,000 clones, approximately 88% of which show up once; about 6% is in the top ten. Sequenced: peripheral blood. The source of these receptors is a woman aged 60-75 years with acute or convalescent COVID-19.

V is TRBV7-6 and J is TRBJ2-3; the match to TRBD2 covers 9 bases. With V trimmed by 1 base and J by 3 bases, 8 bases remained unmatched. The CDR3 has 17 amino acids. CDR1 is SGHVS, CDR2 FNYEAQ, per germline. CDR3 loop: CASSLGVAGEGTDTQYF. The CDR3, as DNA: TGTGCCAGCAGCTTAGGAGTAGCGGGAGAGGGTACAGATACGCAGTATTTT.

The CDR3 DNA reads as TGTGCCACCAGCAGAGACGGGGGATCCTACAATGAGCAGTTCTTC. Its protein product is CATSRDGGSYNEQFF. The V call is TRBV15, the J call TRBJ2-1, with D perhaps TRBD2 (6 bases). Germline V gives CDR1 LNHNV, CDR2 YYDKDF (reference sequence). The CDR3 consists of 15 residues. The V end was cut by 0 bases, the J end by 1 base, with 7 bases between.

J is TRBJ1-4 and V is TRBV6-6; the D is unclear. Germline CDR1 MNHNY, CDR2 SVGAGI (reference sequence). Trimming cost V 8 bases and J 1 base, with 11 bases left between them. This CDR3 contains 14 residues. CDR3 amino acids: CASSDPRTNEKLFF. In DNA form, the CDR3 reads TGTGCCAGCTCAGATCCCCGAACTAATGAAAAACTGTTTTTT.

This chain links TRBV28 with TRBJ1-2; the match to TRBD1 covers 8 bases. CDR3 length equals 14 residues. Germline V lookup: CDR1 MDHEN, CDR2 SYDVKM. The V segment lost 3 bases and the J segment 7 bases; nucleotides outside the gene matches: 7. CDR3 amino acids: CASSLPGGVSGYTF. Written as DNA, the CDR3 is TGTGCCAGCAGTTTGCCAGGGGGCGTGAGTGGCTACACCTTC.

The CDR3 region has the DNA TGTGCCAGCAGTTTTTGGGCGGGCTCCAACACAGATACGCAGTATTTT. It is translated as CASSFWAGSNTDTQYF. This rearrangement joins TRBV28 to TRBJ2-3, with a weak D call TRBD2 (5 bases). CDR3 length equals 16 residues. V dropped 3 bases and J dropped 2 bases, with 15 bases sitting between them. Germline values: CDR1 MDHEN, CDR2 SYDVKM.

The chain employs TRBV1 and TRBJ2-7; TRBD2, the D gene given by the table, was not confirmed from the DNA. TRBV1 is recorded as a pseudogene. The length of the CDR3 is 17 residues. The CDR3 bases are TGCACCAGCACCTTAGGCTCGGGACTAGCGGGGTTCTACGAGCAGTACGTC. It translates to CTSTLGSGLAGFYEQYV.

The chain employs TRBV2 and TRBJ2-7; 8 nucleotides line up with TRBD2. The CDR3 loop spans 14 amino acids. The germline V gene has CDR1 SNHLY and CDR2 FYNNEI. V lost 7 bases, J lost 6 bases, and 11 bases stayed unmatched. In DNA form, the CDR3 reads TGTGCCAGCAAACCGGGACTAGTGTCGGGCGAGCAGTACTTC. This sequence encodes CASKPGLVSGEQYF.

The chain employs TRBV24-1 and TRBJ2-1; possible D gene TRBD2, 5 bases. This CDR3 contains 16 residues. The V gene's germline CDR1 is KGHDR and CDR2 SFDVKD. Trimming removed 0 bases from V and 6 bases from J, with 14 bases in between. CDR3 in DNA: TGTGCCACCAGTGATTTGAGGACTCGGCCGGCCAATGAGCAGTTCTTC. Amino acids: CATSDLRTRPANEQFF.

The chain couples TRBV29-1 to TRBJ2-1; TRBD2 matches at 11 bases. This CDR3 region has 16 residues. Germline lookup yields CDR1 SQVTM and CDR2 ANQGSEA. Trimming took 1 base from V and 5 from J; bases not matched to a gene: 7. The CDR3 DNA reads TGCAGCGTTGAAGGGCCCGGGACTAGCGGCCACAATGAGCAGTTCTTC. Its protein product is CSVEGPGTSGHNEQFF.

A note on this clone: An end of the junction differs from the germline gene, which may be a read error. This chain links TRBV7-7 with TRBJ2-3; 7 bases match TRBD1. The CDR3 extends over 15 amino acids. Germline V gene lookup returns CDR1 SSHAT and CDR2 FNYEAQ (reference sequence). The CDR3 reads CASRPAGGHTDTQYF. The CDR3 region has the DNA TGTGCTAGCAGACCCGCAGGGGGACACACAGATACGCAGTATTTT.

The V and J genes are TRBV30 and TRBJ2-7; the match to TRBD2 covers 8 bases. J gave up 0 bases and V 7 bases, and 5 bases lay outside the gene matches. This CDR3 comprises 13 residues. Per the germline V gene, CDR1 is GTSNPN and CDR2 is SVGIG (reference sequence). The CDR3 reads CAFGSGSSYEQYV. In DNA form, the CDR3 reads TGTGCCTTCGGGAGCGGGAGCTCCTACGAGCAGTACGTC.

The gene calls are TRBV29-1 and TRBJ1-2; possibly TRBD1 for D (6 bases). This CDR3 spans 14 amino acids. Germline V lookup: CDR1 SQVTM, CDR2 ANQGSEA. V lost 4 bases to trimming and J lost 6 bases, with 18 bases between them. The CDR3 loop reads CSVVTGIRLDGYTF. For the CDR3, the DNA is TGCAGCGTTGTTACAGGGATCCGCTTAGATGGCTACACCTTC. Looking up the rest from reference TRBV29-1 and TRBJ1-2 gives the full variable domain: SAVISQKPSRDICQRGTSLTIQCQVDSQVTMMFWYRQQPGQSLTLIATANQGSEATYESGFVIDKFPISRPNLTFSTLTVSNMSPEDSSIYLCSVVTGIRLDGYTFGSGTRLTVV.

V gene TRBV30 combines with J gene TRBJ1-4, with D perhaps matching TRBD1 (6 bases). With 4 bases removed from V and 4 bases from J, the gap between germline ends came to 13 bases. The CDR3 has 14 amino acids. The germline V gene has CDR1 GTSNPN and CDR2 SVGIG (reference sequence). The chain's CDR3 is CAWNFRGVNEKLFF. The CDR3, as DNA: TGTGCCTGGAACTTCAGGGGCGTTAATGAAAAACTGTTTTTT.

V is TRBV11-3 and J is TRBJ2-3, with D unclear. CDR3 length: 12 amino acids. The V and J ends lost 5 bases and 5 bases respectively, with 8 bases between them. Germline-derived CDR1 and CDR2 are SGHNT and YENEEA. The CDR3 region has the DNA TGTGCCAGCAGCCTCCACGGAGATACGCAGTATTTT. It translates to CASSLHGDTQYF.

The chain carries TRBV6-5 and TRBJ2-1; D is uncertain. Germline CDR1 MNHEY, CDR2 SVGAGI. The CDR3 consists of 12 residues. V was shortened by 5 bases and J by 8 bases, with 10 bases between the two germline ends. CDR3 sequence: CASSPRYDEQFF. The CDR3, as DNA: TGTGCCAGCAGTCCTAGGTACGATGAGCAGTTCTTC.

The chain joins TRBV9 to TRBJ2-1, with 9 bases identical to TRBD2. Losses at the gene ends were 4 bases for V and 7 bases for J; bases not matched to a gene: 9. The germline V gene encodes CDR1 SGDLS and CDR2 YYNGEE. This CDR3 is 15 amino acids long. Written as DNA, the CDR3 is TGTGCCAGCAGCACCGCTAGCGGGGAGGGGAATGAGCAGTTCTTC. This encodes CASSTASGEGNEQFF.

The chain couples TRBV5-4 to TRBJ2-3, with D possibly being TRBD2 (5 bases). V was pared by 4 bases and J by 4 bases, with 22 bases between. The CDR3 consists of 17 residues. The germline V gene encodes CDR1 SGHNT and CDR2 YYREEE (reference sequence). The CDR3 DNA sequence: TGTGCCAGCAGCCATCCGACTGGCGGCCGAGGGTCAGATACGCAGTATTTT. This gives the protein CASSHPTGGRGSDTQYF.

The chain is built from TRBV2 and TRBJ2-7, with 9 bases matching TRBD2. The CDR3 is 12 amino acids. V was clipped by 10 bases and J by 5 bases; unmatched bases: 6. CDR1 and CDR2 from the germline V gene are SNHLY and FYNNEI. As DNA, the CDR3 is TGTGCCATAAGCGGGAGGAGGGACGAGCAGTACGTC. Its protein is CAISGRRDEQYV.